This T cell receptor (beta chain) stems from a study of regulatory T cells in long-lasting Graves disease (dated by TCRdb to the early 2020s). Study-level background: Antithyroid drugs had been taken for less than 3 months by newly diagnosed Graves' disease patients. A total of around 33 samples were covered by TCR sequencing, comprising around 13 persistent and around 20 newly diagnosed Graves' disease patients. This study used TCR sequencing and RNA sequencing of peripheral blood to compare persistent Graves' disease patients against newly diagnosed Graves' disease patients. The study was registered as a clinical trial and conducted in China. The full study reports these points: A larger number of public clonotypes was shared among persistent patients (approximately 2,500) than among newly diagnosed patients (over 850). The authors noted that the small sample size was a limitation that may lower accuracy. Because the primary lesion, thyroid tissue, could not be accessed, the study looked at peripheral blood alone. Sequencing and analysis were restricted to the TCR beta chain. TRBV28, TRBJ1-2 and TRBJ2-5 were preferentially used in persistent disease, while TRBV20-1 and TRBJ2-1 were favored in newly diagnosed disease. Compared with newly diagnosed patients, patients with persistent Graves' disease had lower TCR Shannon entropy and fewer highly expanded clones, which suggests clonal expansion.

The sample's time point label is to be understood as: newly diagnosed GD, antithyroid drugs for less than 3 months. For both TCR sequencing and RNA sequencing, RNA was extracted from PBMCs in TRIzol. The diagnosis of Graves' disease followed American Thyroid Association guidelines. Patients were recruited from an endocrinology department in Xi'an, China. Each patient gave 7 to 9.5 milliliters of peripheral blood, collected in an EDTA anticoagulant tube. Ficoll Paque Plus density gradient separation was used to isolate PBMCs, and no further T cell sorting was done. An Agilent 2100 Bioanalyzer and agarose gel were used to check RNA quality, while a NanoDrop 2000 measured RNA concentration. The library was generated by multiplex PCR. The sequencer was an Illumina HiSeq 4000. To build TCR beta libraries, CDR3 regions were amplified by Arm-PCR using iRepertoire HTBI primers. Before sequencing, the PCR products underwent gel purification. Turning to the authors' computational methods: Gene usage analysis of CDR3 amino acid clonotypes relied on the 55 to 80 TRBV and about 15 TRBJ segments identified across samples. COPE and FqMerger were used to merge filtered high-quality paired reads into contigs. BLAST was used to align contigs to IMGT TRBV, TRBD and TRBJ reference genes, and CDR3 was defined according to IMGT. Clonotypes above 0.1% frequency were classified as highly expanded clones. Repertoire diversity was measured by Shannon entropy, and V-J evenness by the Gini coefficient. A clonotype was considered public if more than one individual shared it. The public reads were reprocessed in TCRdb via fastp at Q25 and MiXCR, keeping in-frame beta chains. Here each entry gathers all rows of one CDR3 protein and keeps the most common genes and DNA. The V and J calls were determined by TCRdb, not by the authors. The sample data list about 220,000 distinct CDR3 sequences, and approximately 18% of these were observed just once. The ten biggest clones cover 10% to 15% of the sample.

This clonotype was counted many times. Its antigen specificity is not known. Base qualities are missing; no much larger clone stands one base away. The trim is 6 bases for V and 4 bases for J, with a gap of 18 bases between the germline ends. The germline V gene encodes CDR1 LGHNT and CDR2 FRNRAP. The CDR3 runs 15 amino acids, cysteine and phenylalanine included. The retained sequence is limited to the CDR3, 45 bases, with the frame set at the first base. These same data were also listed under a study on T cells in Graves' hyperthyroidism and ophthalmopathy. From the second report: Graves' hyperthyroidism was defined as stable when no progression to ophthalmopathy occurred over 18 months of follow-up. Hyperthyroidism patients were newly diagnosed, with disease duration under 2 months, and aged 18 to 65 years. Patients with uncontrolled infections, other autoimmune diseases, pregnancy or lactation were excluded. Diagnoses were based on clinical symptoms, serum thyroxine and TRAb, thyroid ultrasound and orbital computed tomography. The TCR CDR3 was subjected to a first round of RT-PCR using the HTBI primer set and the Qiagen OneStep RT-PCR kit. Most expanded thyroid clonotypes (frequency above 0.001) were also detected in blood, a finding suggesting that blood repertoires may reflect thyroid immune responses. Ophthalmopathy was separated from stable hyperthyroidism by a 13 V-J signature model, with approximately 85% sensitivity and just over 81% specificity obtained in cross-validation and 80%/75% obtained in testing. In validation, the model predicted progression to ophthalmopathy a median of around six months before onset, with approximately 71% sensitivity and more than 72% specificity. To identify TCR V-J signatures that set the groups apart, the researchers used a discovery cohort of 90 to 100 patients, made up of around 42 with Graves' ophthalmopathy and some 60 with stable Graves' hyperthyroidism. Prospective prediction of ophthalmopathy was tested in an independent validation cohort of about 19 hyperthyroidism patients and some 17 patients who later progressed to ophthalmopathy. For training and testing, the 95 to 100 patients in the discovery cohort were randomly divided in a 7:3 ratio. In more than 5 Graves' hyperthyroidism patients, the study also compared T-cell repertoires from thyroid tissue with T-cell repertoires from blood. After sampling, hyperthyroidism patients received methimazole starting at 30 mg daily, and ophthalmopathy patients received high-dose intravenous methylprednisolone. Libraries were constructed in a second round of multiplex PCR, after which size selection and purification were carried out. Libraries were sequenced paired-end with 100 bp reads on an Illumina HiSeq2000. SOAPnuke was used to process the raw data, removing reads that contained adapters or uncalled bases, had a mean Phred below 15, or lacked an exact match to the constant primer or identifier. High-quality paired reads were merged with COPE v1.2.5, and unique nucleotide sequences were defined as clonotypes. MiTCR v1.1 was used to align clonotypes to the IMGT TRBV, TRBD and TRBJ reference segments. The analysis included only V-J combinations with a frequency above 0.0001, which together covered approximately 99% of the repertoires. A TCS score was defined as the ratio between F50 (clonal expansion) and ExV (chaos), using BLOSUM62-based TCRdist between CDR3 peptides within each V-J. Welch's t-statistics and random forest reduced around 550 V-J features to 10 to 15, which were used in a naive Bayes classifier (R e1071). Sample size was not statistically predetermined, and blinding of investigators to group allocation was not performed. TCR Vbeta CDR3 sequencing of roughly 140 peripheral blood samples (over 40 ophthalmopathy, approximately 80 hyperthyroidism and roughly 17 progressor patients) is reported in the paper.

This TCR was sampled from a woman aged 25-40 years with Graves disease. Donor details come from another sample of the same person, matched by shared clones. The chain links TRBV12-5 with TRBJ1-1; D gene: possibly TRBD1, on 6 matching bases. Material: peripheral blood mononuclear cells (PBMCs), obtained at new diagnosis, from a patient treated with antithyroid drugs. DNA sequence: TGTGCTAGTGGCAATCACAGGGAAACGAGCACTGAAGCTTTCTTT. The resulting protein is CASGNHRETSTEAFF.